This note documents a single T cell receptor (beta chain) sequence. Its antigen specificity is not known. There are no base qualities to consult, and no much larger clone falls within one base. The CDR3 sequence holds 14 residues, the cysteine and phenylalanine included. Only the CDR3 DNA is retained, 42 bases long and in frame from the first base. The germline V gene provides CDR1 MNHNS and CDR2 SASEGT. V lost 6 bases and J lost 4 bases; the stretch between them is 13 bases long. This specimen belongs to a study of OX40 agonist ivuxolimab in advanced cancers. Concerning the study at large: The costimulatory receptor OX40 (CD134) was targeted by ivuxolimab, a fully human IgG2 agonistic monoclonal antibody. Intravenous ivuxolimab was administered to patients every 2 weeks at six dose levels: 0.01, 0.1, 0.3, 1.5, 3 and 10 mg/kg. Of the approximately 50 dose-escalation patients, hepatocellular carcinoma was present in about 20, melanoma in about 15, renal cell carcinoma in 9 and head and neck cancer in 9. The dose-escalation cohort was 82.7% male with a mean age of about 58 years, ranging from roughly 20 to 80. Prior anti-PD-1, anti-PD-L1 or anti-CTLA-4 therapy was permitted, and checkpoint inhibitors had been received by about 44% of dose-escalation patients. Partial responses occurred in three dose-escalation patients: two with cutaneous melanoma and one with hepatocellular carcinoma. The purpose of peripheral TCRbeta sequencing was to test whether ivuxolimab changed TCR sequence diversity and led to clonal T-cell expansion. The paper reports the monotherapy dose-escalation portion (N of about 47 patients) of the phase I ivuxolimab trial.

The research as a whole found: Low levels of normalized T-cell clonal expansion were also seen in some patients who did not respond. In partial responders in the 0.1-3.0 mg/kg groups, normalized peripheral clonal expansion was found to be among the lowest, especially among CD8+ T cells. At doses of 0.1 to 3.0 mg/kg, clonal expansion of both CD4+ and CD8+ blood T cells was observed from baseline to week 6. The antigen specificity of the clonally expanded peripheral T cells was not determined. After ivuxolimab, more expanded clones were found on average in CD8+ T cells than in CD4+ T cells.

Patients with a history of autoimmune disease or receiving systemic immunosuppression were excluded from the trial. In every dose cohort, peripheral blood was drawn for TCR sequencing at baseline, cycle 4 day 1, and cycle 7 day 1. Samples were obtained from an open-label, multicenter, first-in-human phase I dose-escalation trial of ivuxolimab. The trial enrolled adults with locally advanced or metastatic head and neck squamous cell, hepatocellular, melanoma or renal cell carcinoma. CD4+ and CD8+ T cells were sorted separately from peripheral blood before TCR sequencing. For sequencing of the TCRbeta CDR3 region, genomic DNA was extracted from the sorted cells. The immunoSEQ Assay was used for sequencing of TCRbeta CDR3 regions. TCRdb's version of the immuneACCESS table is confined to in-frame rearrangements and falls short of the full clone set. An unresolved V gene accounts for under half of the shortfall where checked; the remainder is of unknown origin. The sample includes approximately 82,000 clones, with roughly 85% observed a single time. 2% to 2.5% of the sample comes from the top ten.

The sequence derives from an adult with an advanced solid tumor such as melanoma, head and neck, liver or kidney cancer. Specimen: CD4+ or CD8+ T cells sorted from blood, collected in a trial of the OX40 agonist ivuxolimab. This chain is built from TRBV6-1 and TRBJ1-5, with a tentative D gene TRBD1 over 6 matching bases. DNA sequence: TGTGCCAGCAGGGGGGACAAACGGAATCAGCCCCAGCATTTT. Its protein reads: CASRGDKRNQPQHF.